The clone carrying this T cell receptor (beta chain) was observed a handful of times. The sample belongs to a study of blood T cells in healthy people across ages. PCR was performed a second time for about 7 to 11 cycles using a sample-barcoded 5' primer and a J-beta primer mix. MiXCR, run by TCRdb on the 5' RACE reads, gives a single entry per CDR3 protein. The sample consists of 780,000 or so distinct CDR3 sequences, around 25% of them appearing once. The germline V gene encodes CDR1 DFQATT and CDR2 SNEGSKA (reference sequence). CDR3 length: 13 amino acids. V gave up 8 bases and J gave up 0 bases, with 13 bases separating them. These same records also appear under a second study, on T cells of mothers and their children. As reported in that work: The authors found no persistent microchimeric T cell clones.

The TCR originated in a boy younger than 18 in good health. The chain uses TRBV20-1 and TRBJ1-1; D is uncertain. Material: blood. CDR3 sequence: CSHHGPLNTEAFF. The CDR3 DNA sequence: TGCAGTCACCACGGACCGTTGAACACTGAAGCTTTCTTT.